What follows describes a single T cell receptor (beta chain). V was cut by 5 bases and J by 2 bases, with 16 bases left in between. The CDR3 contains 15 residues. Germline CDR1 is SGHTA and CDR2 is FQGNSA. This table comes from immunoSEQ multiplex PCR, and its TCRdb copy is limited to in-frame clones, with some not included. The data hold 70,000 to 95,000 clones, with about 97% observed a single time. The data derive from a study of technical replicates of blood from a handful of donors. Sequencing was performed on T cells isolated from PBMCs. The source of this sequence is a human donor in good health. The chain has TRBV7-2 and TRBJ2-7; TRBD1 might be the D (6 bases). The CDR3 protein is CASSGDTGIPYEQYF. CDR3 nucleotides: TGTGCCAGCAGCGGCGACACAGGGATCCCCTACGAGCAGTACTTC.